These 14 T cell receptor beta chains came from one sample sequenced in a study of blood T cell repertoires in COVID-19. Here immunoSEQ multiplex PCR was the method, and the copy in TCRdb shows in-frame clones only, minus some. The sample consists of tens of thousands of clones, about 88% of them appearing once. The sample comprised peripheral blood. The source of these receptors is a man aged 50-60 years with active COVID-19.

The chain uses TRBV4-3 and TRBJ2-5; 13 nucleotides line up with TRBD2. The CDR3 spans 17 residues. In germline, CDR1 is LGHNA, CDR2 YSLEER. The trim removed 4 bases at V and 4 bases at J, leaving 9 bases unmatched. CDR3 sequence reads: CASSLGTSGNWGETQYF. The DNA for the CDR3 is TGCGCCAGCAGCCTTGGGACTAGCGGGAATTGGGGAGAGACCCAGTACTTC.

The CDR3 here is CASSQHDSFNQPQHF. As DNA, the CDR3 is TGCGCCAGCAGCCAGCACGACAGTTTCAATCAGCCCCAGCATTTT. The J gene is TRBJ1-5, the V gene TRBV4-1; D perhaps matches TRBD1 (5 bases). Germline lookup yields CDR1 MGHRA and CDR2 YSYEKL. CDR3 length: 15 amino acids. The germline V and J ends were trimmed by 3 bases and 3 bases, with 12 bases remaining between them.

This clone was counted only a few times. The chain recombines TRBV6-5 with TRBJ1-4, with D possibly being TRBD1 (6 bases). Germline V gives CDR1 MNHEY, CDR2 SVGAGI. V was trimmed by 0 bases and J by 8 bases, leaving 13 bases between them. CDR3 size: 15 residues. CDR3 nucleotide sequence: TGTGCCAGCAGTTACTCCGGGGGGCGCAGGGAAAAACTGTTTTTT. This translates into CASSYSGGRREKLFF.

This sequence joins TRBV24-1 and TRBJ2-3, with D tentatively TRBD1 (5 bases). This CDR3 region has 14 residues. Trimming took off 4 bases at V and 2 bases at J, with 9 bases between the two ends. CDR1 KGHDR and CDR2 SFDVKD come from the germline V gene. The CDR3, as DNA: TGTGCCACCAGTGACGTGGGGCACACAGATACGCAGTATTTT. Its translation is CATSDVGHTDTQYF.

V is TRBV28 and J is TRBJ1-2; a weak D match, TRBD1 (5 bases). This CDR3 spans 13 amino acids. CDR1 MDHEN and CDR2 SYDVKM come from the germline V gene. V lost 2 bases, J lost 8 bases, and 12 bases lay in between. The CDR3 loop reads CASSLTLGGGYTF. In DNA form, the CDR3 reads TGTGCCAGCAGTTTAACCCTGGGGGGAGGCTACACCTTC.

The rearrangement uses TRBV10-3 and TRBJ2-7; 7 positions match TRBD1. CDR1 is ENHRY and CDR2 is SYGVKD in the germline V gene. V shed 5 bases, J shed 5 bases, and the junction held 6 bases outside the gene matches. This CDR3 contains 13 residues. The CDR3: CAISSQGVNEQYF. CDR3 sequence (DNA): TGTGCCATCAGTTCCCAGGGGGTGAACGAGCAGTACTTC.

The J gene is TRBJ2-1, the V gene TRBV20-1, with 9 bases matching TRBD2. Germline assignment: CDR1 DFQATT and CDR2 SNEGSKA (reference sequence). This CDR3 has 15 residues. Trimming took 3 bases from V and 2 from J; bases not matched to a gene: 5. This CDR3 reads CSASPLAGTYNEQFF. The CDR3 region has the DNA TGCAGTGCTAGTCCGCTAGCGGGGACCTACAATGAGCAGTTCTTC.

The chain carries TRBV15 and TRBJ1-6, with a tentative D call TRBD1 (5 bases). The V and J ends lost 0 bases and 9 bases respectively, with 15 bases between them. The CDR3 is made up of 16 amino acids. CDR1 LNHNV and CDR2 YYDKDF come from the germline V gene (reference sequence). The CDR3 sequence: CATSRDSGQGISPLHF. CDR3 bases: TGTGCCACCAGCAGAGATTCTGGTCAGGGAATTTCACCCCTCCACTTT.

This clone was counted a few times. V and J are TRBV5-1 and TRBJ2-7, with 9 bases aligning to TRBD2. Germline lookup yields CDR1 SGHRS and CDR2 YFSETQ. With V trimmed by 1 base and J by 0 bases, 2 bases remained unmatched. This CDR3 spans 15 amino acids. DNA for the CDR3: TGCGCCAGCAGCTTGAGCGGGGGGCTCTCCTACGAGCAGTACTTC. This sequence encodes CASSLSGGLSYEQYF.

V is TRBV4-3 and J is TRBJ1-6; possible D gene TRBD1, 6 bases. The V end was cut by 0 bases, the J end by 9 bases, with 12 bases between. This CDR3 contains 15 residues. Looked up from germline, CDR1 is LGHNA and CDR2 is YSLEER. In nucleotides, the CDR3 is TGCGCCAGCAGCCAAGAACACAGGGTGGGTTCACCCCTCCACTTT. Translated, it gives CASSQEHRVGSPLHF.

This chain joins TRBV19 and TRBJ1-2; TRBD1 matches at 8 bases. Germline CDR1 and CDR2: LNHDA and SQIVND (reference sequence). CDR3 length equals 14 residues. J lost 2 bases, V lost 6 bases, and 5 bases had no gene match. This CDR3 is CASRTTGDNYGYTF. Written as DNA, the CDR3 is TGTGCCAGTAGGACGACAGGGGACAACTATGGCTACACCTTC.

The J gene is TRBJ1-2, the V gene TRBV18; TRBD1 aligns across 9 bases. The CDR3 is 16 amino acids. CDR1 KGHSH and CDR2 LQKENI come from the germline V gene. Unmatched junction bases numbered 4, after V lost 2 bases and J lost 0 bases. The CDR3 loop reads CASSPLQGATNYGYTF. For the CDR3, the DNA is TGTGCCAGCTCACCATTACAGGGGGCTACTAACTATGGCTACACCTTC.

The chain has TRBV19 and TRBJ1-5, with 8 bases fitting TRBD1. After removal of 5 bases from V and 2 bases from J, the junction contained 5 bases not matched to a gene. Germline V CDR1 and CDR2: LNHDA, SQIVND (reference sequence). The CDR3 is 15 amino acids. CDR3 DNA sequence: TGTGCCAGTAGTGACCAGGGGGCTGGCAATCAGCCCCAGCATTTT. Its protein is CASSDQGAGNQPQHF.

The chain is built from TRBV19 and TRBJ1-3; D gene unclear. Trimming took off 4 bases at V and 3 bases at J, with 4 bases between the two ends. Germline CDR1 LNHDA, CDR2 SQIVND (reference sequence). This CDR3 contains 12 residues. The CDR3 DNA reads TGTGCCAGTAGTACAGGTGGAAACACCATATATTTT. Its protein is CASSTGGNTIYF.